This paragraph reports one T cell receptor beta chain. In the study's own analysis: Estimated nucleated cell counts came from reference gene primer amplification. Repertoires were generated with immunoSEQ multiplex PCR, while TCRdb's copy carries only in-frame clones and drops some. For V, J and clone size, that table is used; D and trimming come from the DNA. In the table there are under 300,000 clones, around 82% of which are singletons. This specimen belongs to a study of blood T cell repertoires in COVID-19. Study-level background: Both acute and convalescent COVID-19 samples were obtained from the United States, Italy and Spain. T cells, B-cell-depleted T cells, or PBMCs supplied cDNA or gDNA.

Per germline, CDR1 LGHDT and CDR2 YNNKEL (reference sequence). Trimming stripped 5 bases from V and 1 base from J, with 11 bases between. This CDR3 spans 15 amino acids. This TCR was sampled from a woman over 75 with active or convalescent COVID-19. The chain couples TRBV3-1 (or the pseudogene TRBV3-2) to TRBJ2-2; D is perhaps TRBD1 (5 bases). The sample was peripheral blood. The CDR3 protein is CASSAAGQNTGELFF. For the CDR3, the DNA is TGTGCCAGCAGCGCAGCAGGACAGAACACCGGGGAGCTGTTTTTT.